This passage covers 11 T cell receptor beta chains from one sample sequenced in a study of response to subunit inactivated influenza vaccine. In TCRdb, the RT-PCR reads were re-called with MiXCR into one record per CDR3 protein. The table lists fewer than 750,000 distinct CDR3 sequences, 14% of them singletons, with around 10% in the top ten. Here the sequenced sample was PBMCs from blood, taken roughly 13 days after vaccination. The receptors derive from a man aged 45-65 years who received an inactivated influenza vaccine.

V is TRBV5-1 and J is TRBJ2-7; 11 nucleotides line up with TRBD1. The CDR3 covers 14 residues. With V trimmed by 4 bases and J by 2 bases, 2 bases remained unmatched. CDR1 SGHRS and CDR2 YFSETQ come from the germline V gene. CDR3 coding DNA: TGCGCCAGCAGCATGGGACAGGGGGCCTACGAGCAGTACTTC. Residues: CASSMGQGAYEQYF.

The chain is built from TRBV10-3 and TRBJ2-7; 10 bases are shared with TRBD1. J gave up 7 bases and V 3 bases, and 9 bases lay outside the gene matches. This CDR3 region has 15 residues. From germline, CDR1 is ENHRY and CDR2 SYGVKD. The CDR3 loop is CAISDLGQGFVEQYF. Here the CDR3 DNA reads TGTGCCATCAGTGACTTGGGACAGGGGTTCGTTGAGCAGTACTTC.

This clonotype has a count of ten or more. The chain uses TRBV12-3 or TRBV12-4 and TRBJ2-3; D unresolved. This CDR3 has 13 residues. V was shortened by 8 bases and J by 1 base, with 10 bases between the two germline ends. This CDR3 is CASGRGRTDTQYF. In nucleotides, the CDR3 is TGTGCCAGCGGGCGCGGCCGCACAGATACGCAGTATTTT.

The chain combines TRBV29-1 with TRBJ2-1; 10 positions agree with TRBD2. With V trimmed by 2 bases and J by 8 bases, 6 bases remained unmatched. The CDR3 covers 14 residues. Germline V gives CDR1 SQVTM, CDR2 ANQGSEA. The CDR3 loop is CSVETPSGGYEQFF. CDR3 in DNA: TGCAGCGTTGAAACCCCTAGCGGGGGCTATGAGCAGTTCTTC.

This clonotype was counted ten times or more. The gene calls are TRBV3-1 and TRBJ1-1, with TRBD1 matching over 8 bases. CDR3 length: 12 amino acids. Germline V gene sequence: CDR1 LGHDT, CDR2 YNNKEL (reference sequence). V was clipped by 5 bases and J by 7 bases; unmatched bases: 3. Here the CDR3 reads CASSLDRGEAFF. In nucleotides, the CDR3 is TGTGCCAGCAGCTTAGACAGGGGTGAAGCTTTCTTT. The variable domain in full, completed from reference TRBV3-1 and TRBJ1-1, reads DTAVSQTPKYLVTQMGNDKSIKCEQNLGHDTMYWYKQDSKKFLKIMFSYNNKELIINETVPNRFSPKSPDKAHLNLHINSLELGDSAVYFCASSLDRGEAFFGQGTRLTVV.

This rearrangement joins TRBV7-3 to TRBJ1-1; a possible D gene is TRBD1 (5 bases). Germline loops: CDR1 SGHTA, CDR2 FQGTGA. Trimming took 1 base from V and 4 from J, leaving 13 bases between them. This CDR3 region has 15 residues. CDR3 amino acids: CASSLNVGPGTEAFF. In DNA, the CDR3 is TGTGCCAGCAGCTTAAACGTGGGGCCGGGCACTGAAGCTTTCTTT.

V gene TRBV7-2 combines with J gene TRBJ2-3, with no clear D. This CDR3 region has 18 residues. V was shortened by 0 bases and J by 6 bases, with 22 bases between the two germline ends. CDR1 is SGHTA and CDR2 is FQGNSA in the germline V gene. The CDR3, as DNA: TGTGCCAGCAGCTTAGCGCCATCTAGAGTCCCCAGCCAGGATACGCAGTATTTT. It translates to CASSLAPSRVPSQDTQYF.

V gene TRBV28 combines with J gene TRBJ2-7, with D perhaps TRBD1 (6 bases). The CDR3 is 16 residues long. Germline CDR1 is MDHEN and CDR2 is SYDVKM. V was pared by 4 bases and J by 2 bases, with 18 bases between. The chain's CDR3 is CASSSRPGHRTYEQYF. CDR3 DNA: TGTGCCAGCAGTTCAAGACCGGGACACCGAACCTACGAGCAGTACTTC.

CDR3: CASNLQVSTDTQYF. CDR3 bases: TGTGCCAGCAATCTACAGGTTAGCACAGATACGCAGTATTTT. The chain carries TRBV2 and TRBJ2-3, with D perhaps TRBD1 (5 bases). V was pared by 7 bases and J by 0 bases, with 11 bases between. The CDR3 sequence is 14 residues long. Per the germline V gene, CDR1 is SNHLY and CDR2 is FYNNEI.

This clonotype was counted ten times or more. The rearrangement joins TRBV6-5 to TRBJ2-7, with 9 nucleotides matching TRBD2. The trim removed 0 bases at V and 5 bases at J, leaving 5 bases unmatched. The CDR3 consists of 15 residues. CDR1 is MNHEY and CDR2 is SVGAGI in the germline V gene. The CDR3 is CASSYSPAGGNEQYF. The CDR3 nucleotides are TGTGCCAGCAGTTACTCTCCAGCGGGGGGCAACGAGCAGTACTTC.

This clonotype has only a few counts. V usage is TRBV4-2 and J usage is TRBJ1-2; D remains unclear. The CDR3 runs to 16 residues. The V end was cut by 0 bases, the J end by 3 bases, with 14 bases between. Germline-derived CDR1 and CDR2 are LGHNA and YNFKEQ. DNA for the CDR3: TGTGCCAGCAGCCAAGATCAAAGTATGCTGGACTATGGCTACACCTTC. Translated: CASSQDQSMLDYGYTF.